The 4 T cell receptor beta chains reported below all come from one sample, sequenced in a study of TIL therapy for anti-PD-1-resistant metastatic lung cancer. Sample time point: pre-treatment sample, taken before nivolumab and TIL therapy. Most excised metastases sampled were pleural nodules or supraclavicular lymph nodes. The libraries were made with immunoSEQ v3. Method: immunoSEQ multiplex PCR; TCRdb's copy keeps in-frame clones and lacks some. The sample has roughly 50,000 clones, over 65% seen once. Sequences were derived from tumor tissue, sampled at baseline. These receptors were taken from a person aged 25 to 80 with non-small cell lung cancer.

This clone was detected only a few times. The gene calls are TRBV6-5 and TRBJ2-7, with D perhaps matching TRBD2 (5 bases). V lost 4 bases and J lost 11, with 18 bases in between. This CDR3 is 13 amino acids long. The germline CDR1 and CDR2 sequences are MNHEY and SVGAGI. CDR3 sequence: CASSSAGSYVEYF. The CDR3 DNA is TGTGCCAGCAGTTCGGCGGGCTCCTACGTGGAGTACTTC.

The CDR3, as DNA: TGTGCCAGCAGCTCGACAGGGGCAACTAATGAAAAACTGTTTTTT. Translation gives CASSSTGATNEKLFF. This rearrangement joins TRBV5-5 to TRBJ1-4; TRBD1 agrees at 8 bases. J was trimmed by 0 bases and V by 3 bases; bases with no gene match: 1. This CDR3 contains 15 residues. Germline loops: CDR1 SGHKS, CDR2 YYEKEE (reference sequence).

The chain carries TRBV7-2 and TRBJ2-1; 10 bases agree with TRBD2. Looked up from germline, CDR1 is SGHTA and CDR2 is FQGNSA. V shed 1 base, J shed 5 bases, and the junction held 5 bases outside the gene matches. The CDR3 has 16 residues. The CDR3 nucleotides are TGTGCCAGCAGCTTAGGTGGGACTAGCGTCAACAATGAGCAGTTCTTC. Encoded protein: CASSLGGTSVNNEQFF.

V usage is TRBV5-1 and J usage is TRBJ2-3; perhaps TRBD2 as D (6 bases). From germline, CDR1 is SGHRS and CDR2 YFSETQ. Trimming left V 3 bases short and J 0 bases short, with 11 bases between. The CDR3 contains 15 residues. The CDR3 is CASSSGLTSTDTQYF. Here the CDR3 DNA reads TGCGCCAGCAGCTCGGGACTCACTAGCACAGATACGCAGTATTTT.